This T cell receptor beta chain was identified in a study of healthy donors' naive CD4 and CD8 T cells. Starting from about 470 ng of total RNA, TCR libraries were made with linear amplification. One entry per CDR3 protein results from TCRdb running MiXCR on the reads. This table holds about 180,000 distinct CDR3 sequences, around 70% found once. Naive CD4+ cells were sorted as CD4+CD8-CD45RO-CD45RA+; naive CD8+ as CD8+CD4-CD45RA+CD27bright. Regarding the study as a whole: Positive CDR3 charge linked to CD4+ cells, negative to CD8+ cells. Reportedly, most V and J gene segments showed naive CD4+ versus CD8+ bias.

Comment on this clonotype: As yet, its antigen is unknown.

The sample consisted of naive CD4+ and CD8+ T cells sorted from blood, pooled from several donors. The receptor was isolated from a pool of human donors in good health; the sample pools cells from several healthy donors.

The CDR3 bases are TGCAGCGTCCCCAGCAGCGGGGGATACAATGAGCAGTTCTTC. Translation: CSVPSSGGYNEQFF. The V gene is TRBV29-1, the J gene TRBJ2-1, with 8 nucleotides matching TRBD2. Unmatched junction bases numbered 8, after V lost 6 bases and J lost 4 bases. The CDR3 spans 14 residues. Germline lookup yields CDR1 SQVTM and CDR2 ANQGSEA.